The 21 T cell receptor beta chains presented below share a single source sample, sequenced in a study of breast tumors, draining lymph nodes, adjacent tissues. In TCRdb, the multiplex PCR reads were re-called with MiXCR into one record per CDR3 protein. The repertoire consists of some 150,000 distinct CDR3 sequences, with more than 25% occurring once and the leading ten covering 3% to 4.5%. Breast cancer patients provided tissue from their axillary draining lymph nodes. Sequencing was carried out using axillary lymph node tissue. These receptors originate from a female donor with breast cancer. Some clones in this sample may be carry-over from other donors' samples.

This clonotype came up many times. This chain links TRBV19 with TRBJ1-2; D gene uncertain. The CDR3 is 14 residues long. Looked up from germline, CDR1 is LNHDA and CDR2 is SQIVND (reference sequence). Trimming pared 6 bases from V and 0 bases from J, leaving 11 bases between. The CDR3 region has the DNA TGTGCCAGTAGGGGGAGCGGAGCTAACTATGGCTACACCTTC. Translating gives CASRGSGANYGYTF.

The DNA of the CDR3 is TGTGCCATCAAAAGGACAGGGGGTTCTTACAAGACGCAGTACTTC. Translated, it gives CAIKRTGGSYKTQYF. V and J are TRBV10-3 and TRBJ2-1; 10 nucleotides match TRBD1. The tail of the sequence fits TRBJ2-7 better, so the J call may be wrong. CDR3 length equals 15 residues. Germline V CDR1 and CDR2: ENHRY, SYGVKD.

The chain carries TRBV9 and TRBJ1-5, with D maybe TRBD1 (6 bases). CDR3 length equals 17 residues. Deletions cut 7 bases from V and 11 bases from J, with 31 bases between. Germline CDR1 is SGDLS and CDR2 is YYNGEE. CDR3 nucleotides: TGTGCCAGCCTTAGGAGGGGGGGGCAAGGCCCTCAAGAGACCCAGCATTTT. This sequence encodes CASLRRGGQGPQETQHF.

This clonotype was found many times. The chain is built from TRBV5-6 and TRBJ2-5; a weak D match, TRBD1 (6 bases). Looked up from germline, CDR1 is SGHDT and CDR2 is YYEEEE. The CDR3 runs 14 residues. Trimming cost V 4 bases and J 5 bases, with 15 bases left between them. CDR3 in DNA: TGTGCCAGCAGCACCCTGGGGGCGGCTGAGACCCAGTACTTC. It encodes CASSTLGAAETQYF. The variable domain in full, with the rest retrieved from reference TRBV5-6 and TRBJ2-5, is DAGVTQSPTHLIKTRGQQVTLRCSPKSGHDTVSWYQQALGQGPQFIFQYYEEEERQRGNFPDRFSGHQFPNYSSELNVNALLLGDSALYLCASSTLGAAETQYFGPGTRLLVL.

V gene TRBV20-1 combines with J gene TRBJ2-3, with a weak D call TRBD1 (5 bases). V was clipped by 2 bases and J by 11 bases, with 17 bases between them. Per the germline V gene, CDR1 is DFQATT and CDR2 is SNEGSKA (reference sequence). The CDR3 sequence is 13 residues long. The CDR3 spells CSARRGTDNEQYF. CDR3 bases: TGCAGTGCTAGAAGGGGAACCGACAATGAGCAGTATTTT.

This clonotype was counted at least ten times. V gene TRBV3-1 combines with J gene TRBJ1-2; 9 bases align to TRBD1. V was clipped by 4 bases and J by 5 bases; unmatched bases: 11. CDR3 length: 16 residues. CDR1 and CDR2 from the germline V gene are LGHDT and YNNKEL (reference sequence). CDR3 loop: CASSPGQGGRGYGYTF. The CDR3 DNA sequence: TGTGCCAGCAGCCCGGGACAGGGAGGAAGGGGATATGGCTACACCTTC. Supplemented by reference TRBV3-1 and TRBJ1-2, the full variable domain reads DTAVSQTPKYLVTQMGNDKSIKCEQNLGHDTMYWYKQDSKKFLKIMFSYNNKELIINETVPNRFSPKSPDKAHLNLHINSLELGDSAVYFCASSPGQGGRGYGYTFGSGTRLTVV.

Of note for this clonotype: A read error is possible here, since a much larger clone lies one base away. The chain combines TRBV7-9 with TRBJ2-1; 7 bases match TRBD2. CDR3 length: 15 amino acids. Germline values: CDR1 SEHNR, CDR2 FQNEAQ (reference sequence). This chain's CDR3 is CASSLVASGGGEQLF. CDR3 in DNA: TGTGCCAGCAGCTTAGTGGCTAGCGGCGGGGGTGAGCAGCTCTTC.

With regard to this clonotype: Sequence at one end of the junction differs from germline and may be a read error. The chain recombines TRBV7-9 with TRBJ2-7; tentatively, D is TRBD1 (6 bases). CDR3 length: 13 residues. Per the germline V gene, CDR1 is SEHNR and CDR2 is FQNEAQ (reference sequence). This chain's CDR3 is CAGSLWTVYERYF. In DNA, the CDR3 is TGTGCCGGCAGCCTCTGGACAGTCTACGAGCGGTACTTC.

V and J are TRBV19 and TRBJ2-3; D remains ambiguous. The germline V gene encodes CDR1 LNHDA and CDR2 SQIVND (reference sequence). V lost 11 bases to trimming and J lost 2 bases, with 23 bases between them. The CDR3 loop spans 16 amino acids. The DNA of the CDR3 is TGTGCCGGTACTATGGGGTTGGGCTCTAACACAGATACGCAGTATTTT. Residues: CAGTMGLGSNTDTQYF.

This clonotype showed up many times. This chain joins TRBV11-1 and TRBJ2-2; TRBD1 matches at 9 bases. The CDR3 loop spans 17 amino acids. The junction had 12 bases not matched to a gene; V was cut back by 3 bases and J by 7 bases. Per the germline V gene, CDR1 is SGHAT and CDR2 is FQDESV (reference sequence). The CDR3 nucleotides read TGTGCCAGCAGCTTTTCGAACAGGGGGCATGGAGGCGGGGAGCTGTTTTTT. This encodes CASSFSNRGHGGGELFF.

This clonotype was observed a handful of times. The chain employs TRBV6-6 and TRBJ1-2; a weak D match, TRBD1 (6 bases). The CDR3 loop spans 15 amino acids. The V end lost 2 bases, the J end lost 6 bases, and 16 bases lay between the germline ends. Germline V CDR1 and CDR2: MNHNY, SVGAGI (reference sequence). The DNA of the CDR3 is TGTGCCAGCAGTTACGTAGGGGGGCGGAGGGATGGCTACACCTTC. This codes for CASSYVGGRRDGYTF.

Worth noting for this clonotype: One junction end does not reproduce the germline sequence, and a read error may be involved. The chain employs TRBV9 and TRBJ2-7, with TRBD2 matching over 7 bases. Per germline, CDR1 SGDLS and CDR2 YYNGEE. CDR3 size: 16 residues. This CDR3 reads CAGSKQAGTPWDAQYF. The CDR3 DNA is TGTGCCGGCAGCAAACAAGCGGGGACCCCTTGGGACGCGCAGTACTTC. Variable domain in full (rest from reference TRBV9 and TRBJ2-7): DSGVTQTPKHLITATGQRVTLRCSPRSGDLSVYWYQQSLDQGLQFLIQYYNGEERAKGNILERFSAQQFPDLHSELNLSSLELGDSALYFCAGSKQAGTPWDAQYFGPGTRLTVT.

Many counts were recorded for this clonotype. The junction shows a germline mismatch at one end, possibly a read error. The rearrangement links TRBV6-5 to TRBJ2-7; 7 bases line up with TRBD1. This CDR3 spans 16 amino acids. Germline lookup yields CDR1 MNHEY and CDR2 SVGAGI. CDR3 DNA: TGTGCCAGCAGTCACTCGACCTCAGGGGGCTCCTACGAGCAGTACTTC. This translates into CASSHSTSGGSYEQYF.

Many counts were recorded for this clonotype. This sequence joins TRBV9 and TRBJ2-1; the D gene is possibly TRBD2 (5 bases). The CDR3 covers 14 residues. With 0 bases removed from V and 12 bases from J, the gap between germline ends came to 16 bases. Germline CDR1 is SGDLS and CDR2 is YYNGEE. CDR3 DNA: TGTGCCAGCAGCGTAGTTTGGTCTGGGGAGCGGCAGTTCTTC. This gives the protein CASSVVWSGERQFF. The full variable domain, rest sourced from reference TRBV9 and TRBJ2-1, is DSGVTQTPKHLITATGQRVTLRCSPRSGDLSVYWYQQSLDQGLQFLIQYYNGEERAKGNILERFSAQQFPDLHSELNLSSLELGDSALYFCASSVVWSGERQFFGPGTRLTVL.

In this sample, this clonotype turned up many times. The chain has TRBV7-9 and TRBJ2-5; a possible D gene is TRBD2 (6 bases). CDR1 and CDR2 from the germline V gene are SEHNR and FQNEAQ (reference sequence). This CDR3 has 15 amino acids. V lost 2 bases, J lost 2 bases, and 12 bases lay in between. CDR3 DNA sequence: TGTGCCAGCAGCTTAAGACTCCGGGGGCAAGAGACCCAGTACTTC. Translated, it gives CASSLRLRGQETQYF.

On this clonotype: A read error may produce the germline difference seen at one junction end. The gene calls are TRBV12-3 or TRBV12-4 and TRBJ2-3; possibly TRBD2 for D (5 bases). The CDR3 is 15 amino acids. Here the CDR3 reads CASSFETASTDAQYF. For the CDR3, the DNA is TGTGCCAGCAGTTTCGAGACGGCTAGCACAGATGCGCAGTATTTT.

In its sample, this clonotype was seen a few times. This chain uses TRBV28 with TRBJ2-5, with TRBD1 identical over 7 bases. After removal of 4 bases from V and 2 bases from J, the junction contained 4 bases not matched to a gene. CDR3 length: 14 amino acids. Germline V CDR1 and CDR2: MDHEN, SYDVKM. As DNA, the CDR3 is TGTGCCAGCAGTTCCGGACAGGAACAAGAGACCCAGTACTTC. Amino acid sequence: CASSSGQEQETQYF.

As to this clonotype: One end of the junction varies from germline; a read error may be responsible. The chain carries TRBV20-1 and TRBJ1-2; D not resolved. Looked up from germline, CDR1 is DFQATT and CDR2 is SNEGSKA (reference sequence). The CDR3 is 12 amino acids. The CDR3 sequence is CSARDGIYDYTF. As DNA, the CDR3 is TGCAGTGCTAGAGACGGGATCTATGACTACACCTTC.

This clonotype was counted many times. V usage is TRBV6-2 or TRBV6-3 and J usage is TRBJ2-7, with a weak D call TRBD1 (6 bases). Trimming shortened V by 8 bases and J by 0 bases, and 11 bases separated the two germline ends. Germline V CDR1 and CDR2: MNHEY, SVGEGT. The CDR3 extends over 13 amino acids. CDR3: CASHRDTSYEQYF. Here the CDR3 DNA reads TGTGCCAGCCACCGGGACACCTCCTACGAGCAGTACTTC.

The chain links TRBV7-2 to TRBJ2-1; 7 positions match TRBD2. V trimming: 11 bases; J trimming: 9 bases; junction bases outside the gene matches: 10. Germline CDR1 SGHTA, CDR2 FQGNSA. The CDR3 sequence is 12 residues long. CDR3 amino acids: CASAGAAAEQFF. CDR3 in DNA: TGTGCCTCCGCGGGAGCAGCGGCTGAGCAGTTCTTC.

This clonotype was seen repeatedly, ten times or more. V usage is TRBV7-3 and J usage is TRBJ2-5; 7 bases are shared with TRBD2. The CDR3 has 13 residues. Losses at the gene ends were 5 bases for V and 5 bases for J; bases not matched to a gene: 5. Germline CDR1 is SGHTA and CDR2 is FQGTGA. The CDR3 here is CASSPAGGETQYF. In DNA, the CDR3 is TGTGCCAGCAGCCCCGCCGGGGGGGAGACCCAGTACTTC.